This T cell receptor (beta chain) was sequenced in a study of shared clonotypes between healthy human individuals (dated by TCRdb to 2019 to 2021). A note on the overall study: A couple of women and three men aged 18 to 49 years were included in the cohort. For each donor, CD4 naive and CD4 memory were each given three plates, CD8 naive was given two plates, and CD8 memory was given one plate. Blood TCR repertoires of roughly five healthy adults were deeply sequenced to estimate repertoire size and the extent of clonotype sharing between individuals. To increase sequencing depth and limit assay-specific biases, different laboratories used diverse techniques to prepare libraries and sequence TCR repertoires. Per donor, leukapheresis produced somewhere between about 0.9 and 9 billion PBMCs.

The germline V gene yields SGHVS for CDR1 and FQNEAQ for CDR2. The germline V end is reduced by 1 base and the J end by 6 bases; junction bases left unmatched: 3. Including cysteine and phenylalanine, the CDR3 has 15 amino acids. Only the CDR3 region is kept as DNA, spanning 45 bases read in frame from base 1. The full study reports these points: Sampling was restricted to blood, and TCR repertoires in tissues likely differ from the TCR repertoires found in blood. Pairwise subsampling indicated that sequencing depth was expected to affect the degree of clonotype sharing among donors. The small number of donors limited the genetic and exposure-history diversity represented. Clonotypes shared by all four sorted-subset donors showed higher generation probabilities than non-shared clonotypes. Even with the large sequencing depth, rarefaction of the sorted-subset datasets indicated that sequencing was incomplete. Estimated clonotype richness was generally larger for naive than for memory subsets. About 5% of naive CD4, 3% to 4% of naive CD8, 2% to 2.5% of memory CD4, and about 0.4% of memory CD8 clonotypes were shared across several donors.

As regards this clone: This receptor's antigen is unknown. Within one base of it there is no much larger clone, and no base qualities were kept.

Using the deep immunoSEQ assay, TCR CDR3 regions were amplified from genomic DNA by multiplex PCR. Extracted genomic DNA from each cell subset was distributed evenly across all wells of several immunoSEQ 96-well plates, and each plate was treated as a replicate. For sorted subsets, roughly 200 ng of genomic DNA, equivalent to around 30,000 T cell genomes, went into each replicate PCR. Purified libraries were measured with a Qubit 3.0 fluorometer, size-checked on a Bioanalyzer 2100, and measured again with the KAPA Library Quantification kit. Each immunoSEQ 96-well plate was sequenced on its own single-read 150-cycle Illumina NextSeq 550 flow cell. From the authors' description of their analysis: Because the immunoSEQ output included only junctional sequences and no quality scores, the filtering could not be the same as the filtering used for full-length reads. Sequences were annotated with PyIR, a Python wrapper for IgBLAST v1.9, and V/J genes and CDR3 were assigned using IMGT germline references. Reads with weak V/J assignments (E-value above 1e-6), missing CDR3, stop codons, out-of-frame junctions, or ambiguous translated residues were removed. V3J clonotypes were defined by identical inferred V gene, J gene, and CDR3 amino acid sequence. The percentage overlap between two repertoires was calculated by dividing the number of shared unique clonotypes by the size of the smaller repertoire. Three approaches were used to assess repertoire richness: RTK rarefaction, the Chao1 estimator, and Recon v2.1 estimates of unobserved clonotypes. OLGA was used to compute generation probabilities for all TCRbeta clonotypes that the gDNA method yielded from a few donors. TCRdb stores this immuneACCESS table with in-frame sequences only. Part of the clones is absent; in the studies checked, under half of the shortfall reflects unresolved V genes, and no reason is known for the rest. From that table come the V and J calls and clone size; the DNA was used to work out D and trimming. Counted in this sample were 600,000 or so clones; 98% of them appeared once. The top ten hold 0.25% to 0.35% of the sample.

CD8 naive samples were CD45RO-negative cells positively selected for CCR7, giving a CD45RA+CCR7+ population that excluded TemRA cells. Donors were healthy HIV-negative adults with no recently reported acute infections or vaccinations. Every donor was a Caucasian adult residing in Nashville, Tennessee, USA. Blood was obtained by leukapheresis, after which PBMCs were separated by Ficoll-Histopaque density gradient centrifugation and cryopreserved in liquid nitrogen vapor phase. Analytical flow cytometry was used to check the purity and quantity of every magnetically sorted T cell population. Each sorted fraction had its genomic DNA isolated and then quantified by UV absorbance on a Nanodrop 2000c.

Sample: naive CD8+ T cells sorted from blood. According to the study, the label for this sample's cell subset or site signals: CD45RA+CCR7+. This clonotype originated in a man aged 25-45 years in good health. Here the chain combines TRBV7-8 and TRBJ2-1; TRBD2 matches 10 bases in the middle. The CDR3 protein sequence reads: CASSLEPSGSNEQFF. The DNA sequence is as follows: TGTGCCAGCAGCTTAGAGCCTAGCGGGAGCAATGAGCAGTTCTTC.